The 6 T cell receptor beta chains given below trace back to one sample, sequenced in a study of CD8+ T cells in alopecia areata. Regarding treatment: oral pan-JAK inhibitor, 5-10 mg twice daily. Following RNA extraction, reverse transcription yielded cDNA that acted as the sequencing template. The method was immunoSEQ multiplex PCR; TCRdb's version includes in-frame clones alone and lacks a portion of them. Among 130,000 or so clones listed, over 60% were seen once. The material was CD4+ T cells sorted from blood, obtained at week 4, from a patient treated with tofacitinib. Receptors originate from a human donor with alopecia areata.

This clone has a handful of counts. The gene calls are TRBV9 and TRBJ2-4; D gene unclear. Germline CDR1 SGDLS, CDR2 YYNGEE. CDR3 length: 15 residues. Deletions cut 0 bases from V and 4 bases from J, with 11 bases between. This CDR3 is CASSVVAGTKNIQYF. In DNA, the CDR3 is TGTGCCAGCAGCGTAGTGGCAGGAACGAAAAACATTCAGTACTTC.

V is TRBV5-4 and J is TRBJ2-5; D is undetermined. The V end was cut by 1 base, the J end by 5 bases, with 9 bases between. This CDR3 comprises 13 residues. Germline assignment: CDR1 SGHNT and CDR2 YYREEE (reference sequence). The CDR3 DNA is TGTGCCAGCAGCTTGCCGGGTGGGGAGACCCAGTACTTC. Translation: CASSLPGGETQYF.

The chain joins TRBV5-1 to TRBJ2-7, with D hard to call. Germline V CDR1 and CDR2: SGHRS, YFSETQ. There are 16 residues in the CDR3. Trimming removed 0 bases from V and 2 bases from J, with 15 bases in between. CDR3 region: CASSLEYSNGPYEQYF. The CDR3 DNA follows: TGCGCCAGCAGCTTGGAGTACTCGAACGGTCCCTACGAGCAGTACTTC. Complete variable domain (other parts from reference TRBV5-1 and TRBJ2-7): KAGVTQTPRYLIKTRGQQVTLSCSPISGHRSVSWYQQTPGQGLQFLFEYFSETQRNKGNFPGRFSGRQFSNSRSEMNVSTLELGDSALYLCASSLEYSNGPYEQYFGPGTRLTVT.

This clone was recorded only once. The chain employs TRBV29-1 and TRBJ2-1; D uncertain. The CDR3 is 14 amino acids. The germline CDR1 and CDR2 sequences are SQVTM and ANQGSEA. The V end was cut by 4 bases, the J end by 2 bases, with 12 bases between. In nucleotides, the CDR3 is TGCAGCGTTGCCCCCAGGAGAACCTACAATGAGCAGTTCTTC. It is translated as CSVAPRRTYNEQFF.

The table lists this clone with many counts. The sample contains more than one DNA sequence encoding this CDR3. The CDR3 coding sequence is TGTGCCAGCAGCTTAGAGCGGGGGAGCACAGATACGCAGTATTTT. Protein: CASSLERGSTDTQYF. The gene calls are TRBV11-2 and TRBJ2-3, with 7 nucleotides matching TRBD2. This CDR3 has 15 residues. CDR1 and CDR2 (germline): SGHAT, FQNNGV. V lost 0 bases and J lost 0; bases outside the gene matches: 0.

Only a few counts were recorded for this clone. The chain is built from TRBV30 and TRBJ2-5; tentatively, D is TRBD1 (6 bases). The CDR3 sequence is 12 residues long. Germline V gene data show CDR1 as GTSNPN and CDR2 as SVGIG (reference sequence). The germline V and J ends were trimmed by 0 bases and 5 bases, with 7 bases remaining between them. For the CDR3, the DNA is TGTGCCTGGAGTGTAGGACAGGAGACCCAGTACTTC. Translation gives CAWSVGQETQYF.